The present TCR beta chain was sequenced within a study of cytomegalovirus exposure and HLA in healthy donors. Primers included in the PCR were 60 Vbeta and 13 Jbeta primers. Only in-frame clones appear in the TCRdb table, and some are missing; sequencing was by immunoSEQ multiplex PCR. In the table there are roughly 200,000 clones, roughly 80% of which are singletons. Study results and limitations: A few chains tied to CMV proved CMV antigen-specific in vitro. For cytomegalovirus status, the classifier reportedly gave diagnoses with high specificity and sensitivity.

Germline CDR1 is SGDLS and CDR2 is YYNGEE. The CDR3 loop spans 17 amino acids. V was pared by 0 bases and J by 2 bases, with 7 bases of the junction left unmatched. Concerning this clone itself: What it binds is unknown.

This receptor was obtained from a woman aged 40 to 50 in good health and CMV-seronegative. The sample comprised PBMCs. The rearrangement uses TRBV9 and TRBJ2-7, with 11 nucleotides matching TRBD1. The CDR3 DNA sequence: TGTGCCAGCAGCGTAGACTCGGGGACAGGGGGTACCTACGAGCAGTACTTC. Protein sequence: CASSVDSGTGGTYEQYF.